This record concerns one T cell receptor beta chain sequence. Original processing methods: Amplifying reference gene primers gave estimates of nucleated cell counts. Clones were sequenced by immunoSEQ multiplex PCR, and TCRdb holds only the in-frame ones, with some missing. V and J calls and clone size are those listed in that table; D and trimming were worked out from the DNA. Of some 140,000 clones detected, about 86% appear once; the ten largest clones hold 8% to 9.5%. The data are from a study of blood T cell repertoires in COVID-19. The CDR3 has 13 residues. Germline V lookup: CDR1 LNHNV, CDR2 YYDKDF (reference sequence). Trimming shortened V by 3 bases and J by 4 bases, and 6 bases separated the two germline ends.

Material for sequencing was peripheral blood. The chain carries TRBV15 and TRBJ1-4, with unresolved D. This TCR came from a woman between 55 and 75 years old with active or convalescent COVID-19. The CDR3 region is CATSRRINEKLFF. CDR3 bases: TGTGCCACCAGCAGGCGGATTAATGAAAAACTGTTTTTT.